This passage covers 6 T cell receptor beta chains from one sample sequenced in a study of T cells in Graves' hyperthyroidism and ophthalmopathy. The investigators amplified TCR beta CDR3 regions from RNA transcripts. Carried out on the TCR CDR3, a first-round RT-PCR used the HTBI primer set. One entry per CDR3 protein, called by TCRdb with MiXCR from the multiplex PCR reads. The sample has about 55,000 distinct CDR3 sequences; around 50% are singletons. What was sequenced was blood. Receptor source: a woman aged 55-70 years with Graves' ophthalmopathy.

The genes are TRBV7-6 and TRBJ2-1; 10 bases are shared with TRBD2. CDR1 is SGHVS, CDR2 FNYEAQ, per germline. The CDR3 sequence is 13 residues long. V was pared by 3 bases and J by 8 bases, with 1 base of the junction left unmatched. The DNA of the CDR3 is TGTGCCAGCAGCTTCAGCGGGAGGGATGAGCAGTTCTTC. This codes for CASSFSGRDEQFF.

The chain employs TRBV14 and TRBJ2-2; D gene uncertain. Between the trimmed V and J ends, which lost 1 base and 7 bases, there was a span of 10 bases. Germline assignment: CDR1 SGHDN and CDR2 FVKESK. This CDR3 region has 14 residues. The CDR3 sequence is CASSQVRSVGELFF. The CDR3 nucleotides are TGTGCCAGCAGCCAAGTTAGGTCTGTCGGGGAGCTGTTTTTT.

The genes are TRBV2 and TRBJ1-5; D is ambiguous. Germline assignment: CDR1 SNHLY and CDR2 FYNNEI. The CDR3 has 12 amino acids. The CDR3 loop reads CASDASNQPQHF. DNA for the CDR3: TGTGCTAGCGACGCTAGCAATCAGCCCCAGCATTTT.

In this sample, this clonotype turned up many times. The chain couples TRBV18 to TRBJ2-1; TRBD2 agrees at 8 bases. CDR1 and CDR2 from the germline V gene are KGHSH and LQKENI. Trimming cost V 3 bases and J 10 bases; bases outside gene matches: 5. This CDR3 contains 13 residues. Here the CDR3 DNA reads TGTGCCAGCTCACCGAGGGGGACTAGGGAGCAGTTCTTC. Protein sequence: CASSPRGTREQFF. Looking up the rest from reference TRBV18 and TRBJ2-1 gives the full variable domain: NAGVMQNPRHLVRRRGQEARLRCSPMKGHSHVYWYRQLPEEGLKFMVYLQKENIIDESGMPKERFSAEFPKEGPSILRIQQVVRGDSAAYFCASSPRGTREQFFGPGTRLTVL.

This chain joins TRBV6-2 or TRBV6-3 and TRBJ2-5; 9 nucleotides match TRBD2. The V gene's germline CDR1 is MNHEY and CDR2 SVGEGT. V shed 4 bases and J 3 bases; nucleotides not matched to a gene: 9. This CDR3 has 16 amino acids. The CDR3 spells CASSSGYSGGEETQYF. In DNA form, the CDR3 reads TGTGCCAGCAGTTCAGGGTATAGCGGGGGTGAAGAGACCCAGTACTTC.

The table lists this clonotype with many counts. The rearrangement joins TRBV5-1 to TRBJ2-5; TRBD1 matches at 9 bases. Germline V gene data show CDR1 as SGHRS and CDR2 as YFSETQ. With 0 bases clipped from V and 5 bases from J, the junction kept 26 bases outside the gene matches. CDR3 size: 22 residues. CDR3 sequence reads: CASSLVVVGGTGRYRSRETQYF. CDR3 sequence (DNA): TGCGCCAGCAGCTTGGTTGTTGTCGGGGGGACAGGGAGGTATCGAAGTCGGGAGACCCAGTACTTC.